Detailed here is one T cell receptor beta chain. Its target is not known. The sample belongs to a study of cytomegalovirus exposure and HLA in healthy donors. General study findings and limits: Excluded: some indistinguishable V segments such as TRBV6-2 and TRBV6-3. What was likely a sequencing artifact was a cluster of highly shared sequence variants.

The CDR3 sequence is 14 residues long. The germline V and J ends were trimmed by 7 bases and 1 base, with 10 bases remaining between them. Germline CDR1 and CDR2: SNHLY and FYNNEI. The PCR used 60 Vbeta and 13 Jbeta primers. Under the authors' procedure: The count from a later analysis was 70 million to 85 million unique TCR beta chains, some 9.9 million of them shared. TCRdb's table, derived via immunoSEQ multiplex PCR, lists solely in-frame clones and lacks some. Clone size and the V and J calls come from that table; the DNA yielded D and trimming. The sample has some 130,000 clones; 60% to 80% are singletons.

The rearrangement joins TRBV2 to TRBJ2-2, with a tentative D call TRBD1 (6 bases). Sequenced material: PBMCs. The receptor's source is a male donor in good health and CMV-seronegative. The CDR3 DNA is TGTGCCAGCACCTCGGGACAGAACACCGGGGAGCTGTTTTTT. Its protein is CASTSGQNTGELFF.